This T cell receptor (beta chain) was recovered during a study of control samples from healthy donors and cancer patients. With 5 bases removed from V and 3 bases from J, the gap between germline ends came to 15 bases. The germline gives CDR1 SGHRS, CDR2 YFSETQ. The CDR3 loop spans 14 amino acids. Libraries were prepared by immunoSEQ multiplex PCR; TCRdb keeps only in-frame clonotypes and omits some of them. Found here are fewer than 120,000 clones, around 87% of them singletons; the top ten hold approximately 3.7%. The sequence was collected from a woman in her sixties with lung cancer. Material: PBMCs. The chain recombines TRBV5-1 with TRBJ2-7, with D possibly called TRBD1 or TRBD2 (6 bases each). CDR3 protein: CASRGTGGFYEQYF. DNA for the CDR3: TGCGCCAGCAGAGGAACCGGGGGCTTCTACGAGCAGTACTTC.